These 29 T cell receptor beta chains were sequenced from one sample in a study of T cells after yellow fever vaccination. A single record per CDR3 protein comes from TCRdb applying MiXCR to the 5' RACE reads. This table holds hundreds of thousands of distinct CDR3 sequences, around an eighth found once. Sample: PBMCs, taken on the day of the yellow fever booster vaccination. Receptors were obtained from a man aged 30 to 39 who received the YFV17D yellow fever vaccine.

This clonotype was seen a few times. V usage is TRBV20-1 and J usage is TRBJ2-1; 7 positions agree with TRBD2. With 6 bases clipped from V and 1 base from J, the junction kept 9 bases outside the gene matches. CDR1 and CDR2 from the germline V gene are DFQATT and SNEGSKA (reference sequence). The CDR3 extends over 15 amino acids. In DNA, the CDR3 is TGCAGTGCGCAGACTAGCCTTCATTCCTACAATGAGCAGTTCTTC. The encoded protein is CSAQTSLHSYNEQFF.

This clonotype has a handful of counts. J is TRBJ2-4 and V is TRBV3-1; 8 nucleotides match TRBD2. CDR3 size: 17 residues. CDR1 and CDR2 (germline): LGHDT, YNNKEL (reference sequence). V gave up 0 bases and J gave up 0 bases; unmatched junction bases: 4. Here the CDR3 reads CASSQDAAGGAKNIQYF. The DNA of the CDR3 is TGTGCCAGCAGCCAAGACGCGGCGGGAGGAGCCAAAAACATTCAGTACTTC. Looking up the rest from reference TRBV3-1 and TRBJ2-4 gives the full variable domain: DTAVSQTPKYLVTQMGNDKSIKCEQNLGHDTMYWYKQDSKKFLKIMFSYNNKELIINETVPNRFSPKSPDKAHLNLHINSLELGDSAVYFCASSQDAAGGAKNIQYFGAGTRLSVL.

CDR3 residues: CASSSFGGGYEQYF. The DNA of the CDR3 is TGTGCCAGCAGCTCCTTTGGGGGGGGGTACGAGCAGTACTTC. The chain has TRBV7-2 and TRBJ2-7, with 7 positions matching TRBD2. Trimming removed 4 bases from V and 4 bases from J; junction bases left unmatched: 7. From germline, CDR1 is SGHTA and CDR2 FQGNSA. The CDR3 is made up of 14 amino acids.

This chain links TRBV3-1 with TRBJ1-1; TRBD1 matches at 8 bases. The V segment lost 8 bases and the J segment 5 bases; nucleotides outside the gene matches: 4. The V gene's germline CDR1 is LGHDT and CDR2 YNNKEL (reference sequence). The CDR3 extends over 12 amino acids. CDR3 in DNA: TGTGCCAGCGGACAGGGCGGTACTGAAGCTTTCTTT. Protein: CASGQGGTEAFF.

This clonotype was counted between two and nine times. This sequence joins TRBV6-5 and TRBJ1-2, with D unresolved. The V and J ends lost 2 bases and 8 bases respectively, with 12 bases between them. Germline loops: CDR1 MNHEY, CDR2 SVGAGI. The CDR3 is 13 amino acids. The chain's CDR3 is CASSYRALGGYTF. The CDR3 bases are TGTGCCAGCAGTTACAGGGCTTTGGGCGGCTACACCTTC.

This clonotype was detected many times. The chain joins TRBV7-9 to TRBJ2-4, with D perhaps matching TRBD2 (5 bases). The CDR3 contains 13 residues. CDR1 SEHNR and CDR2 FQNEAQ come from the germline V gene (reference sequence). Trimming shortened V by 3 bases and J by 5 bases, and 8 bases separated the two germline ends. The CDR3 here is CASSLGSQNIQYF. The CDR3 DNA is TGTGCCAGCAGCTTGGGGAGTCAAAACATTCAGTACTTC.

This sequence joins TRBV2 and TRBJ1-1; weak D call: TRBD1 (5 bases). This CDR3 comprises 12 residues. Germline CDR1 SNHLY, CDR2 FYNNEI. The V end was cut by 11 bases, the J end by 4 bases, with 14 bases between. The CDR3 nucleotides are TGTGCCCAACGACGGGGGGGCACTGAAGCTTTCTTT. Translation gives CAQRRGGTEAFF.

This chain links TRBV28 with TRBJ2-5; possibly TRBD2 for D (6 bases). Germline-derived CDR1 and CDR2 are MDHEN and SYDVKM. This CDR3 has 15 residues. Trimming took 1 base from V and 6 from J, leaving 15 bases between them. The CDR3 loop reads CASSLLAGPKKTQYF. The DNA for the CDR3 is TGTGCCAGCAGTTTATTGGCGGGACCCAAGAAGACCCAGTACTTC.

The rearrangement joins TRBV5-1 to TRBJ1-6; tentative D call: TRBD1 (6 bases). V was trimmed by 4 bases and J by 5 bases, leaving 10 bases between them. CDR3 size: 14 residues. Germline loops: CDR1 SGHRS, CDR2 YFSETQ. The CDR3 sequence: CASSQGTNNSPLHF. The CDR3 DNA reads TGCGCCAGCAGCCAGGGGACAAATAATTCACCCCTCCACTTT.

The chain links TRBV11-2 to TRBJ2-4, with D unclear. The CDR3 spans 17 residues. The V and J ends lost 0 bases and 1 base respectively, with 13 bases between them. Germline V lookup: CDR1 SGHAT, CDR2 FQNNGV. This CDR3 reads CASSLDPRKTAKNIQYF. The CDR3 DNA sequence: TGTGCCAGCAGCTTAGACCCCCGGAAGACGGCCAAAAACATTCAGTACTTC.

This clonotype was counted between two and nine times. V is TRBV6-5 and J is TRBJ1-5, with 7 bases fitting TRBD1. Trimming took 8 bases from V and 4 from J; bases not matched to a gene: 8. The CDR3 is 14 amino acids. Germline values: CDR1 MNHEY, CDR2 SVGAGI. The CDR3 DNA reads TGTGCCAGCCGTTGGACAGGCTGGAATCAGCCCCAGCATTTT. Its translation: CASRWTGWNQPQHF.

This rearrangement joins TRBV20-1 to TRBJ2-1; 11 positions match TRBD2. Per the germline V gene, CDR1 is DFQATT and CDR2 is SNEGSKA (reference sequence). J was trimmed by 7 bases and V by 6 bases; bases with no gene match: 11. The CDR3 totals 15 residues. In DNA, the CDR3 is TGCAGTGCCCTAAAGACTAGCGGGAACGAGAATGAGCAGTTCTTC. Protein product: CSALKTSGNENEQFF.

The rearrangement joins TRBV19 to TRBJ2-7; D gene unclear. The CDR3 runs to 13 residues. Trimming cost V 4 bases and J 0 bases, with 7 bases left between them. CDR1 is LNHDA, CDR2 SQIVND, per germline (reference sequence). The CDR3 DNA reads as TGTGCCAGTAGTAAGGACCCCTCCTACGAGCAGTACTTC. Protein: CASSKDPSYEQYF.

There are a few counts of this clonotype. V is TRBV7-2 and J is TRBJ2-7; no clear D. This CDR3 comprises 13 residues. Germline-derived CDR1 and CDR2 are SGHTA and FQGNSA. V was cut by 2 bases and J by 5 bases, with 10 bases left in between. CDR3 loop: CASSLTNKDEQYF. Here the CDR3 DNA reads TGTGCCAGCAGCTTAACCAACAAGGACGAGCAGTACTTC.

This clonotype was counted a few times. An end of the junction does not agree with germline; a read error may underlie this. V and J are TRBV20-1 and TRBJ2-1; 7 bases fit TRBD2. Germline-derived CDR1 and CDR2 are DFQATT and SNEGSKA (reference sequence). The CDR3 has 16 amino acids. The CDR3 DNA reads as TGCTGTGCTAGAGATTGGCAGCGGGACTCCTACAATGAGCAGTTCTTC. This encodes CCARDWQRDSYNEQFF.

This clonotype turned up a few times. This rearrangement joins TRBV13 to TRBJ2-1; TRBD2 matches at 9 bases. There are 16 residues in the CDR3. The junction had 7 bases not matched to a gene; V was cut back by 3 bases and J by 4 bases. CDR1 and CDR2 (germline): PRHDT, FYEKMQ (reference sequence). The chain's CDR3 is CASSFGGRAKYNEQFF. DNA of the CDR3: TGTGCCAGCAGCTTTGGCGGGAGGGCCAAATACAATGAGCAGTTCTTC.

Only a few counts were recorded for this clonotype. V and J are TRBV20-1 and TRBJ2-3, with D possibly matching TRBD1 (6 bases). The CDR3 runs 15 residues. Germline V gene sequence: CDR1 DFQATT, CDR2 SNEGSKA (reference sequence). Trimming left V 6 bases short and J 2 bases short, with 18 bases between. The CDR3 spells CSARIGGRDTDTQYF. The CDR3 region has the DNA TGCAGTGCCAGAATTGGGGGCAGGGACACAGATACGCAGTATTTT.

J is TRBJ1-4 and V is TRBV3-1; D gene ambiguous. V lost 3 bases, J lost 11 bases, and 10 bases lay in between. Germline V gives CDR1 LGHDT, CDR2 YNNKEL (reference sequence). There are 12 residues in the CDR3. As DNA, the CDR3 is TGTGCCAGCAGCCAGACTAGTGGGAAACTGTTTTTT. It yields the protein CASSQTSGKLFF.

There are a few counts of this clonotype. The rearrangement links TRBV4-3 to TRBJ2-4, with TRBD2 identical over 7 bases. The CDR3 has 14 amino acids. Germline V gene sequence: CDR1 LGHNA, CDR2 YSLEER. With V trimmed by 0 bases and J by 8 bases, 4 bases remained unmatched. In nucleotides, the CDR3 is TGCGCCAGCAGCCAAGAACCCGGGAGGTACATTCAGTACTTC. Protein product: CASSQEPGRYIQYF.

This clonotype was detected only a few times. This chain joins TRBV4-3 and TRBJ2-5, with D uncertain. Germline assignment: CDR1 LGHNA and CDR2 YSLEER. CDR3 length: 13 amino acids. V lost 3 bases and J lost 5, with 10 bases in between. The CDR3 reads CASSHQTSETQYF. Here the CDR3 DNA reads TGCGCCAGCAGCCACCAGACTTCGGAGACCCAGTACTTC.

There are many counts of this clonotype. The rearrangement joins TRBV4-3 to TRBJ1-6; D is unresolved. V lost 2 bases to trimming and J lost 5 bases, with 10 bases between them. The CDR3 has 15 amino acids. Germline CDR1 reads LGHNA; CDR2 reads YSLEER. The CDR3 DNA reads as TGCGCCAGCAGCCAACAAAGAATCAATAATTCACCCCTCCACTTT. Translated, it gives CASSQQRINNSPLHF.

In this sample, this clonotype turned up a few times. The gene calls are TRBV6-2 or TRBV6-3 and TRBJ2-1; possible D gene TRBD2, 5 bases. CDR3 size: 11 residues. Per the germline V gene, CDR1 is MNHEY and CDR2 is SVGEGT. V lost 5 bases and J 10 bases, leaving 9 bases between the germline ends. The CDR3 spells CASSTPGEQFF. As DNA, the CDR3 is TGTGCCAGCAGTACCCCGGGGGAGCAGTTCTTC.

The chain carries TRBV28 and TRBJ2-1, with no clear D. CDR3 length equals 16 residues. Trimming shortened V by 3 bases and J by 4 bases, and 16 bases separated the two germline ends. Germline CDR1 reads MDHEN; CDR2 reads SYDVKM. CDR3 residues: CASSFNLVGPYNEQFF. For the CDR3, the DNA is TGTGCCAGCAGTTTTAATCTTGTAGGGCCGTACAATGAGCAGTTCTTC.

This clonotype was seen many times. The chain recombines TRBV18 with TRBJ2-7, with 7 bases fitting TRBD2. Germline CDR1 KGHSH, CDR2 LQKENI. Trimming cost V 3 bases and J 2 bases; bases outside gene matches: 7. The CDR3 has 15 amino acids. The CDR3 nucleotides read TGTGCCAGCTCACCTTCGCGGGCGGGAGCCTACGAGCAGTACTTC. It codes for CASSPSRAGAYEQYF.

The table lists this clonotype with many counts. The chain has TRBV18 and TRBJ2-2, with D perhaps TRBD2 (6 bases). V lost 2 bases, J lost 5 bases, and 12 bases lay in between. This CDR3 has 15 amino acids. CDR1 KGHSH and CDR2 LQKENI come from the germline V gene. Here the CDR3 DNA reads TGTGCCAGCTCACCAACGGGACGGGGGACCGGGGAGCTGTTTTTT. Protein: CASSPTGRGTGELFF.

This clonotype was counted many times. The V and J genes are TRBV5-5 and TRBJ2-5; maybe TRBD2 (6 bases). With 1 base removed from V and 5 bases from J, the gap between germline ends came to 9 bases. Germline V gives CDR1 SGHKS, CDR2 YYEKEE (reference sequence). This CDR3 has 13 amino acids. The CDR3 loop is CASSLTGEETQYF. In DNA form, the CDR3 reads TGTGCCAGCAGCTTGACGGGAGAGGAGACCCAGTACTTC.

As concerns this clonotype: A read error may account for a junction end that differs from germline. The chain is built from TRBV6-5 and TRBJ1-2; 8 nucleotides match TRBD1. The CDR3 totals 13 residues. The germline V gene has CDR1 MNHEY and CDR2 SVGAGI. The CDR3 region has the DNA TGTGCCAGCAGTCACTCTGGACAGGGCGGCTACACCTTC. Amino acids: CASSHSGQGGYTF.

This clonotype was counted a few times. The chain combines TRBV5-1 with TRBJ1-1; perhaps TRBD1 as D (6 bases). With 7 bases removed from V and 0 bases from J, the gap between germline ends came to 16 bases. CDR3 size: 15 residues. Per germline, CDR1 SGHRS and CDR2 YFSETQ. Here the CDR3 reads CASGVDRPMNTEAFF. In DNA, the CDR3 is TGCGCCAGCGGGGTGGACAGACCTATGAACACTGAAGCTTTCTTT.

V gene TRBV19 combines with J gene TRBJ2-7; 11 bases agree with TRBD2. CDR3 length: 14 amino acids. CDR1 is LNHDA, CDR2 SQIVND, per germline (reference sequence). V lost 7 bases to trimming and J lost 2 bases; unmatched junction nucleotides: 4. The CDR3 region is CASKTSGNAYEQYF. The CDR3 bases are TGTGCCAGTAAGACTAGCGGGAACGCCTACGAGCAGTACTTC.